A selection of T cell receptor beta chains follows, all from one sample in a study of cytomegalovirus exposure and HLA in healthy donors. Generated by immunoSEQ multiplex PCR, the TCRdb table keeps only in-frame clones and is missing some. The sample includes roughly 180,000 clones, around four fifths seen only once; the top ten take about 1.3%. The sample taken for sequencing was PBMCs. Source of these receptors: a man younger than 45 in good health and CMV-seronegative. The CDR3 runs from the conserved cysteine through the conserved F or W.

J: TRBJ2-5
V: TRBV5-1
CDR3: CASSPHDGQETQYF

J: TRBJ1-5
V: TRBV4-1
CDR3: CASSQGGPQGGSNQPQHF

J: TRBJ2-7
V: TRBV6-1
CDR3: CASTPRGETGGQYF

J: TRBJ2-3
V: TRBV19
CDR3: CASSTIVAGNGTQYF

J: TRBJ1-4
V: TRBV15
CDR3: CATSSLGATNEKLFF

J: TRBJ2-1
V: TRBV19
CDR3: CASSPTSGRADEQFF

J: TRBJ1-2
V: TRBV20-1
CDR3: CSARTVNGYTF

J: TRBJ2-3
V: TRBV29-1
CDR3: CSVRIVAGLTDTQYF

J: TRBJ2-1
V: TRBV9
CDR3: CASSPDRGINEQFF

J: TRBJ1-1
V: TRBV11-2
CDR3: CASSPRQGLEAFF

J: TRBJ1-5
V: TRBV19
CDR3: CASSTLSGQPQHF

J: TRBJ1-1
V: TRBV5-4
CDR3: CASSLGPGNTEAFF